This entry is about one T cell receptor (beta chain). The entry originates in a study of blood T cell repertoires in COVID-19. At the level of the study: The origin of the acute and convalescent COVID-19 samples was the United States, Italy and Spain. T cells, B-cell-depleted T cells, or PBMCs provided the cDNA or gDNA that served as material.

Trimming shortened V by 2 bases and J by 2 bases, and 10 bases separated the two germline ends. Germline CDR1 and CDR2: MNHNS and SASEGT. This CDR3 comprises 15 residues. In the study's own analysis: By means of reference gene primer amplification, nucleated cell counts were estimated. Data came from immunoSEQ multiplex PCR; TCRdb stores just in-frame clones and leaves some out. V, J and clone size are those of that table, while D and trimming were read from the DNA. The sample records about 120,000 clones, 70% to 85% being singletons. The sequence was collected from a woman aged 70-85 years with acute or convalescent COVID-19. Material: peripheral blood. V is TRBV6-1 and J is TRBJ1-5; D not certain. Here the CDR3 DNA reads TGTGCCAGCAGTGAAATCGGGTATGGCAATCAGCCCCAGCATTTT. Its translation: CASSEIGYGNQPQHF.